The 32 T cell receptor beta chains reported below all come from one sample, sequenced in a study of blood T cell repertoires in COVID-19. Only in-frame clones appear in the TCRdb table, and some are missing; sequencing was by immunoSEQ multiplex PCR. Here the sample spans approximately 170,000 clones, 74% being singletons. The sequencing sample was made of peripheral blood. These receptor sequences come from a woman aged 80 or older with acute or convalescent COVID-19.

This sequence joins TRBV19 and TRBJ2-5, with D tentatively TRBD1 (5 bases). Germline-derived CDR1 and CDR2 are LNHDA and SQIVND (reference sequence). Trimming stripped 4 bases from V and 5 bases from J, with 8 bases between. CDR3 size: 12 residues. CDR3 in DNA: TGTGCCAGTAGTACAGGGTATGAGACCCAGTACTTC. It translates to CASSTGYETQYF.

The gene calls are TRBV4-3 and TRBJ2-7; D remains unclear. The length of the CDR3 is 15 residues. Germline V gene sequence: CDR1 LGHNA, CDR2 YSLEER. Trimming cost V 0 bases and J 5 bases, with 14 bases left between them. CDR3 bases: TGCGCCAGCAGCCAAGAGTTGATTAGTACGGACGAGCAGTACTTC. Encoded protein: CASSQELISTDEQYF.

The chain joins TRBV28 to TRBJ2-5; tentative D call: TRBD1 (6 bases). Germline CDR1 and CDR2: MDHEN and SYDVKM. Trimming pared 6 bases from V and 2 bases from J, leaving 19 bases between. This CDR3 has 16 amino acids. Written as DNA, the CDR3 is TGTGCCAGCAGCCGGGACACCCCCGCGGATCAAGAGACCCAGTACTTC. This translates into CASSRDTPADQETQYF.

This chain connects TRBV6-2 or TRBV6-3 to TRBJ2-1, with D uncertain. Germline V gives CDR1 MNHEY, CDR2 SVGEGT. The CDR3 sequence is 13 residues long. The V end lost 5 bases, the J end lost 4 bases, and 9 bases lay between the germline ends. The CDR3 loop is CASSTDFYNEQFF. CDR3 bases: TGTGCCAGCAGTACCGACTTTTACAATGAGCAGTTCTTC.

This clone was seen only once. J is TRBJ1-3 and V is TRBV30, with D hard to call. The length of the CDR3 is 13 residues. The ends were cut back, 0 bases at V and 4 bases at J, with 7 bases in the middle. Germline V gives CDR1 GTSNPN, CDR2 SVGIG (reference sequence). The CDR3 DNA reads TGTGCCTGGAGTGTTTCGCGGGGAAACACCATATATTTT. Protein: CAWSVSRGNTIYF.

The chain recombines TRBV4-1 with TRBJ2-7; D is perhaps TRBD2 (5 bases). The CDR3 length is 14 residues. Germline V CDR1 and CDR2: MGHRA, YSYEKL. V was shortened by 1 base and J by 0 bases, with 7 bases between the two germline ends. The DNA of the CDR3 is TGCGCCAGCAGCCAAGTACTAGGCTCCTACGAGCAGTACTTC. Translation: CASSQVLGSYEQYF.

The chain uses TRBV18 and TRBJ2-3; 15 nucleotides match TRBD2. Germline loops: CDR1 KGHSH, CDR2 LQKENI. The CDR3 runs 18 residues. The V and J ends lost 3 bases and 3 bases, in that order; junction bases with no gene match: 7. CDR3 amino acids: CASSPRGLAGGWTDTQYF. The CDR3 DNA reads TGTGCCAGCTCACCGCGAGGACTAGCGGGAGGGTGGACAGATACGCAGTATTTT.

The V call is TRBV18, the J call TRBJ2-5; 7 nucleotides align to TRBD1. Looked up from germline, CDR1 is KGHSH and CDR2 is LQKENI. J lost 10 bases, V lost 0 bases, and 8 bases had no gene match. The CDR3 runs to 14 residues. This CDR3 is CASSPPPDRANQYF. The CDR3 DNA reads TGTGCCAGCTCACCACCTCCCGACAGGGCGAACCAGTACTTC.

The chain uses TRBV30 and TRBJ2-7, with TRBD1 identical over 10 bases. V was clipped by 3 bases and J by 0 bases; unmatched bases: 5. The CDR3 contains 15 residues. CDR1 and CDR2 from the germline V gene are GTSNPN and SVGIG (reference sequence). The CDR3: CAWRPWTGGSYEQYF. The CDR3, as DNA: TGTGCCTGGAGACCCTGGACAGGGGGCTCCTACGAGCAGTACTTC.

This clone was seen ten or more times. The chain joins TRBV3-1 (or the pseudogene TRBV3-2) to TRBJ1-5; 7 bases fit TRBD1. The germline V gene has CDR1 LGHDT and CDR2 YNNKEL (reference sequence). V was pared by 3 bases and J by 9 bases, with 11 bases of the junction left unmatched. This CDR3 is built from 15 residues. CDR3 protein: CASSHTGDLAGPQHF. CDR3 bases: TGTGCCAGCAGCCATACAGGGGACCTAGCAGGGCCCCAGCATTTT.

This rearrangement joins TRBV19 to TRBJ1-1; TRBD1 is a possible D gene (5 bases). With 5 bases removed from V and 1 base from J, the gap between germline ends came to 8 bases. Germline V gene sequence: CDR1 LNHDA, CDR2 SQIVND (reference sequence). The CDR3 consists of 13 residues. This CDR3 reads CASSRDRNTEAFF. CDR3 coding DNA: TGTGCCAGTAGTCGTGACAGGAACACTGAAGCTTTCTTT.

The chain couples TRBV14 to TRBJ2-1; 7 nucleotides agree with TRBD2. This CDR3 is built from 16 residues. CDR1 and CDR2 (germline): SGHDN, FVKESK. The junction had 10 bases not matched to a gene; V was cut back by 5 bases and J by 3 bases. CDR3 bases: TGTGCCAGCAGCAGTGCCTTAGCGGGTTTCTACAATGAGCAGTTCTTC. This encodes CASSSALAGFYNEQFF.

The chain carries TRBV14 and TRBJ1-1; possible D gene TRBD1, 6 bases. In germline, CDR1 is SGHDN, CDR2 FVKESK. CDR3 length equals 15 residues. Trimming left V 0 bases short and J 12 bases short, with 20 bases between. CDR3 nucleotides: TGTGCCAGCAGCCAAGAGGTTGGGGGCACTGAAGCTTCTTTCTTT. Amino acid sequence: CASSQEVGGTEASFF. Supplemented by reference TRBV14 and TRBJ1-1, the full variable domain reads EAGVTQFPSHSVIEKGQTVTLRCDPISGHDNLYWYRRVMGKEIKFLLHFVKESKQDESGMPNNRFLAERTGGTYSTLKVQPAELEDSGVYFCASSQEVGGTEASFFGQGTRLTVV.

The sample holds a few counts of this clone. The V call is TRBV19, the J call TRBJ1-1, with a weak D call TRBD1 (5 bases). Germline lookup yields CDR1 LNHDA and CDR2 SQIVND (reference sequence). This CDR3 contains 16 residues. Trimming left V 5 bases short and J 1 base short, with 17 bases between. CDR3 region: CASSGSWGLSNTEAFF. The CDR3 nucleotides read TGTGCCAGTAGTGGCTCCTGGGGCCTTTCGAACACTGAAGCTTTCTTT.

In the case of this clone: This specimen includes other DNA sequences encoding the same CDR3. The genes are TRBV7-3 and TRBJ1-2; no reliable D call. Germline V gene lookup returns CDR1 SGHTA and CDR2 FQGTGA. V was trimmed by 5 bases and J by 4 bases, leaving 11 bases between them. This CDR3 contains 13 residues. CDR3: CASSPGESYGYTF. The CDR3 DNA follows: TGTGCCAGCAGCCCTGGGGAGTCCTATGGCTACACCTTC.

The chain is built from TRBV5-1 and TRBJ2-4; TRBD1 is a possible D gene (6 bases). V lost 4 bases to trimming and J lost 6 bases, with 20 bases between them. The CDR3 contains 16 residues. Germline V lookup: CDR1 SGHRS, CDR2 YFSETQ. CDR3 amino acids: CASSETGHGTLNIQYF. For the CDR3, the DNA is TGCGCCAGCAGCGAAACGGGACACGGAACATTAAACATTCAGTACTTC.

V gene TRBV5-1 combines with J gene TRBJ1-1; 9 nucleotides match TRBD1. The J segment lost 4 bases and the V segment lost 0 bases, leaving 7 bases of the junction unmatched. CDR3 size: 16 residues. Germline CDR1 reads SGHRS; CDR2 reads YFSETQ. CDR3 DNA: TGCGCCAGCAGCTTGGACCAACAGGGGGCGGGCACTGAAGCTTTCTTT. Amino acids: CASSLDQQGAGTEAFF.

The chain combines TRBV28 with TRBJ1-2; 12 bases are shared with TRBD1. CDR1 and CDR2 from the germline V gene are MDHEN and SYDVKM. The CDR3 runs to 14 residues. With 4 bases clipped from V and 7 bases from J, the junction kept 4 bases outside the gene matches. The CDR3 coding sequence is TGTGCCAGCAGTTCGGGACAGGGGGCGCGTGGCTACACCTTC. Residues: CASSSGQGARGYTF.

V usage is TRBV2 and J usage is TRBJ1-4, with TRBD1 identical over 10 bases. The germline CDR1 and CDR2 sequences are SNHLY and FYNNEI. This CDR3 is built from 15 residues. V dropped 2 bases and J dropped 4; count of bases not matched to a gene: 1. In DNA form, the CDR3 reads TGTGCCAGCAGTGAAAGGGACAGGGGTAATGAAAAACTGTTTTTT. Translation: CASSERDRGNEKLFF.

There are a few counts of this clone. The chain has TRBV28 and TRBJ2-3; 9 bases line up with TRBD2. Per germline, CDR1 MDHEN and CDR2 SYDVKM. V gave up 10 bases and J gave up 4 bases; unmatched junction bases: 12. CDR3 length: 15 amino acids. The CDR3 nucleotides are TGTGCCACCGGAGTTAGCGGGAGTAGGGCAGATACGCAGTATTTT. Its translation is CATGVSGSRADTQYF. Full variable domain (remainder filled in from reference TRBV28 and TRBJ2-3): DVKVTQSSRYLVKRTGEKVFLECVQDMDHENMFWYRQDPGLGLRLIYFSYDVKMKEKGDIPEGYSVSREKKERFSLILESASTNQTSMYLCATGVSGSRADTQYFGPGTRLTVL.

The chain couples TRBV19 to TRBJ1-5; D not certain. Germline V lookup: CDR1 LNHDA, CDR2 SQIVND (reference sequence). This CDR3 contains 15 residues. V lost 6 bases to trimming and J lost 2 bases, with 14 bases between them. The CDR3 protein is CASRPAGAGNQPQHF. The CDR3 DNA reads as TGTGCCAGTAGGCCAGCGGGCGCCGGCAATCAGCCCCAGCATTTT.

The rearrangement uses TRBV7-9 and TRBJ1-6; 7 bases are a match to TRBD1. This CDR3 has 14 residues. Germline V gene data show CDR1 as SEHNR and CDR2 as FQNEAQ (reference sequence). The ends lost 3 bases at V and 7 bases at J; junction bases unmatched: 3. CDR3 in amino acids: CASSFSGGNSPLHF. The CDR3 DNA reads as TGTGCCAGCAGCTTTTCAGGGGGGAATTCACCCCTCCACTTT.

The DNA of the CDR3 is TGTGCCAGCAGTGAAGGACAGGGGCTAAACACCATATATTTT. This sequence encodes CASSEGQGLNTIYF. The chain has TRBV25-1 and TRBJ1-3; 9 bases line up with TRBD1. V shed 2 bases, J shed 6 bases, and the junction held 2 bases outside the gene matches. This CDR3 spans 14 amino acids. Per the germline V gene, CDR1 is MGHDK and CDR2 is SYGVNS.

As DNA, the CDR3 is TGTGCCAGCAGCCTTGACAGGGAACAGCCCCAGCATTTT. This codes for CASSLDREQPQHF. This sequence joins TRBV11-2 and TRBJ1-5; 7 positions match TRBD1. CDR3 length equals 13 residues. The V and J ends lost 5 bases and 7 bases, in that order; junction bases with no gene match: 5. The V gene's germline CDR1 is SGHAT and CDR2 FQNNGV. Variable domain in full (rest from reference TRBV11-2 and TRBJ1-5): EAGVAQSPRYKIIEKRQSVAFWCNPISGHATLYWYQQILGQGPKLLIQFQNNGVVDDSQLPKDRFSAERLKGVDSTLKIQPAKLEDSAVYLCASSLDREQPQHFGDGTRLSIL.

The chain has TRBV19 and TRBJ2-1; D ambiguous. The CDR3 loop spans 15 amino acids. V lost 8 bases, J lost 12 bases, and 26 bases lay in between. Germline V gene sequence: CDR1 LNHDA, CDR2 SQIVND (reference sequence). CDR3 protein: CASSLASSSHRGQFF. For the CDR3, the DNA is TGTGCCAGTTCTCTGGCCTCATCATCTCATCGAGGGCAGTTCTTC.

This clone was observed a few times. The chain couples TRBV6-1 to TRBJ2-1, with D possibly TRBD2 on 6 matching bases. In germline, CDR1 is MNHNS, CDR2 SASEGT. The V and J ends lost 2 bases and 2 bases respectively, with 10 bases between them. The CDR3 length is 15 residues. The CDR3: CASSEYGGTYNEQFF. As DNA, the CDR3 is TGTGCCAGCAGTGAATACGGAGGGACCTACAATGAGCAGTTCTTC.

The rearrangement links TRBV18 to TRBJ1-4; D is unclear. Germline loops: CDR1 KGHSH, CDR2 LQKENI. The CDR3 is made up of 14 amino acids. The V end lost 2 bases, the J end lost 7 bases, and 11 bases lay between the germline ends. CDR3 nucleotides: TGTGCCAGCTCACCAGGCCAGGAGGTTGAAAAACTGTTTTTT. As protein: CASSPGQEVEKLFF.

The chain links TRBV10-3 to TRBJ2-7, with D tentatively TRBD1 (5 bases). Germline V gene data show CDR1 as ENHRY and CDR2 as SYGVKD. The CDR3 consists of 13 residues. Trimming left V 6 bases short and J 4 bases short, with 13 bases between. The CDR3 bases are TGTGCCATCAGCCGACCGCAGGGATACGAGCAGTACTTC. This translates into CAISRPQGYEQYF.

This clone was observed a single time. This chain uses TRBV4-2 with TRBJ1-2; tentative D call: TRBD1 (6 bases). Germline V CDR1 and CDR2: LGHNA, YNFKEQ. V shed 0 bases and J shed 4 bases, with 15 bases lying between them. The CDR3 consists of 16 residues. CDR3 in DNA: TGTGCCAGCAGCCAAGAGAACAGGGCCGTGGGCTATGGCTACACCTTC. It yields the protein CASSQENRAVGYGYTF.

V gene TRBV4-1 combines with J gene TRBJ2-4, with D perhaps TRBD1 (6 bases). The V gene lost 1 base and the J gene lost 6 bases, with 13 bases spanning the gap. The CDR3 sequence is 15 residues long. Germline V gene data show CDR1 as MGHRA and CDR2 as YSYEKL. The CDR3 nucleotides read TGCGCCAGCAGCCAAGTAGCCTTACAGGGAAACATTCAGTACTTC. The encoded protein is CASSQVALQGNIQYF.

A single count supports this clone. The rearrangement uses TRBV15 and TRBJ2-2, with D possibly matching TRBD1 (6 bases). The CDR3 loop spans 15 amino acids. Trimming took 7 bases from V and 5 from J, leaving 17 bases between them. Per germline, CDR1 LNHNV and CDR2 YYDKDF (reference sequence). The CDR3 reads CATNTVGGRTGELFF. The CDR3 region has the DNA TGTGCCACCAATACTGTAGGGGGAAGGACCGGGGAGCTGTTTTTT.

The rearrangement uses TRBV6-6 and TRBJ2-1; 12 nucleotides agree with TRBD2. Germline CDR1 MNHNY, CDR2 SVGAGI (reference sequence). CDR3 length: 14 residues. V lost 8 bases to trimming and J lost 7 bases; unmatched junction nucleotides: 6. CDR3 amino acids: CASLTSGSINEQFF. CDR3 nucleotides: TGTGCCAGCTTGACTAGCGGGAGTATTAATGAGCAGTTCTTC.